This T cell receptor (beta chain) was identified during a study of T cell repertoires in breast cancer (dated by TCRdb to 2016 to 2017). With respect to the entire study: The study profiled tumors, lymph nodes and peripheral blood lymphocytes from breast cancer patients, plus peripheral blood from healthy control donors. On average, sequencing produced roughly 540,000 sequences per sample, which came to around 9 reads per input cell. ER+/PR+ status was present in the majority of the 20 or so patient tumors that were analyzed for shared TCRs. Given the low mutational burden of breast cancer and the rarity of common mutations in breast cancer, it was reasoned that TCRs shared between breast cancer patients would target shared antigens. Controls included nine healthy donors of an age range similar to the patients. Tumor-free lymph nodes were processed without enzymatic digestion, and blood samples were separated by Ficoll. Tumors and tumor-involved lymph nodes were minced and digested with Liberase and DNase, then filtered through 70-um and 40-um filters.

To note about this clonotype: There is no known antigen for this receptor. It has no much larger one-base neighbor in the sample; base qualities were not kept.

Study-level results and caveats: About fourfold more TCRs were shared with matched tumor repertoires by tumor-involved sentinel lymph nodes than by tumor-free nodes (roughly 8% versus 2%). Shared TCRs were encoded by various nucleotide sequences, which suggests selection and expansion based on antigen. Around 20 TCR pairs were shared across seven or more patient tumors and were rarely found in control blood, which suggests possible tumor specificity. Emulsion RT-PCR was considered qualitative rather than quantitative, because transcript abundance and primer differences skewed the recovery of clones. Genuine antitumor clones may have been missed because singleton TCRs were discarded and only part of each tumor was sampled.

Library preparation was by emulsion pairing. A second nested PCR with blocking oligos suppressed unpaired genes, then a third nested PCR added Illumina adaptors and barcodes. Each master mix for emulsion RT-PCR held about 4,500-260,000 T cells along with C-region, Stepout and V-region primers. Emulsions were generated with the Micellula Emulsion and Purification Kit, and RT-PCR used Qiagen OneStep RT-PCR reagents. Pooled libraries were sequenced on an Illumina MiSeq with paired-end 2 x 250 reads. In the source study's methods: In Galaxy, read pairs were joined and then clipped at the engineered overlap into separate alpha and beta files, and any unclipped reads were discarded. To assign alpha-beta pairs, the researchers used CompleteTCR, a MiTCR-based pipeline that relies on an R script to link chains sharing read cluster identifiers. TCR sequences observed only once, about 1-3.1%, were removed as potential sequencing errors. The public reads were run again by TCRdb, first through fastp at Q25 and then through MiXCR, and only productive beta chains were kept. A single entry per CDR3 protein holds the most common genes and DNA from its merged rows. TCRdb, rather than the study authors, made the V and J calls. Present in this sample are about 40,000 distinct CDR3 sequences, over 40% of which were seen just once. Less than 70% of the sample rests with the top ten.

Paired alpha-beta TCRs of CD8+ T cells were analyzed using an expanded emulsion RT-PCR method with primers for all TCR V genes. CD8+ T cells were isolated with a CD8 positive selection kit and were then incubated overnight in approximately 10 IU/mL IL-2 prior to emulsion RT-PCR. This clonotype was sampled from a pool of human donors with breast cancer or a healthy control (not recorded which). Sample: CD8+ T cells.

CDR3 protein: CASSLIADRSSEQFF. The nucleotide sequence is TGTGCCAGCAGCTTAATAGCAGACCGGTCGAGTGAGCAGTTCTTC. This chain is built from TRBV7-3 and TRBJ2-1, with the identity of the D gene unclear. The germline V gene sets CDR1 to SGHTA and CDR2 to FQGTGA. The cysteine opens and the phenylalanine closes a CDR3 of 15 amino acids. The only DNA kept is the CDR3, 45 bases in frame from the first base. V lost 1 base and J lost 9 bases; the stretch between them is 16 bases long.